Below are 2 T cell receptor beta chains sequenced from a single sample in a study of shared clonotypes between healthy human individuals. Here immunoSEQ multiplex PCR was the method, and the copy in TCRdb shows in-frame clones only, minus some. Of roughly 1,600,000 clones listed, around 98.5% are singletons. The sequenced material came from naive CD4+ T cells sorted from blood. Subset here: CD45RA+ positively selected. These receptors were obtained from a man aged 30 to 45 in good health.

V gene TRBV19 combines with J gene TRBJ2-1; 15 nucleotides line up with TRBD2. CDR1 is LNHDA and CDR2 is SQIVND in the germline V gene (reference sequence). V lost 6 bases to trimming and J lost 7 bases; unmatched junction nucleotides: 7. This CDR3 has 16 amino acids. CDR3 sequence: CASSGLAGGFGNEQFF. CDR3 DNA sequence: TGTGCCAGTAGCGGACTAGCGGGAGGGTTCGGGAATGAGCAGTTCTTC.

This chain uses TRBV5-1 with TRBJ2-7, with D possibly matching TRBD2 (5 bases). Germline CDR1 reads SGHRS; CDR2 reads YFSETQ. V lost 0 bases and J lost 7, with 11 bases in between. This CDR3 contains 13 residues. CDR3 bases: TGCGCCAGCAGCTTGGGCCCACCGGGGGAGCAGTACTTC. It yields the protein CASSLGPPGEQYF. Filled out from reference TRBV5-1 and TRBJ2-7, the complete variable domain reads KAGVTQTPRYLIKTRGQQVTLSCSPISGHRSVSWYQQTPGQGLQFLFEYFSETQRNKGNFPGRFSGRQFSNSRSEMNVSTLELGDSALYLCASSLGPPGEQYFGPGTRLTVT.